The clone carrying this T cell receptor beta chain was found a few times. No antigen is known for it. The use of a sample-barcoded 5' primer and a J-beta primer mix characterized a second PCR of about 7 to 12 cycles. Via MiXCR, TCRdb re-called the 5' RACE reads, giving one row per CDR3 protein. The data contain over 700,000 distinct CDR3 sequences, 20% to 25% of them singletons. The record originates from a study of blood T cells in healthy people across ages. Overall study context: Researchers report that template switching captured about one barcoded beta molecule per two T cells.

Study outcomes and limitations: Greater diversity and more naive CD4+ cells were seen in long-lived donors than in aged donors.

The CDR3 spans 13 residues. CDR1 and CDR2 (germline): MGHRA, YSYEKL. V was trimmed by 2 bases and J by 6 bases, leaving 7 bases between them. These same records also appear under a second study, on T cells of mothers and their children. That work states: Researchers found no T cell clones that were persistent and microchimeric.

Sequencing was done on a sample of blood. The sequence was collected from a boy between 5 and 17 years old in good health. The rearrangement uses TRBV4-1 and TRBJ2-2; D is ambiguous. The CDR3 sequence: CASSQSYAGELFF. The CDR3 DNA sequence: TGCGCCAGCAGCCAAAGTTACGCCGGGGAGCTGTTTTTT.